These T cell receptor beta chains were read from a single sample in a study of OX40 agonist ivuxolimab in advanced cancers. Only in-frame clones appear in the TCRdb table, and some are missing; sequencing was by immunoSEQ multiplex PCR. The sample lists 24,000 or so clones, under 95% occurring once. The sequenced sample was CD4+ or CD8+ T cells sorted from blood, obtained in a trial of the OX40 agonist ivuxolimab. The source of these receptors is an adult with an advanced solid tumor such as melanoma, head and neck, liver or kidney cancer. The CDR3 runs from the conserved cysteine through the conserved F or W. A D gene is named only where the DNA matches it firmly. The size of a clone is reported for some rows only, either as once, few or many, or as a class for expanded clones.

TRBV4-1,-,TRBJ2-3,-,TGCGCCAGCAGCCAAGATCAGGGTGGCACAGATACGCAGTATTTT,CASSQDQGGTDTQYF
TRBV11-3,-,TRBJ2-7,-,TGTGCCAGCAGCTTCATCAAGGGAACCTACGAGCAGTACTTC,CASSFIKGTYEQYF
TRBV19,-,TRBJ2-6,-,TGTGCCAGTAGTAGAGGGGATGGGGCCAACGTCCTGACTTTC,CASSRGDGANVLTF
TRBV16,once,TRBJ1-1,-,TGTGCCAGCAGCCCGACAGTTATGAACACTGAAGCTTTCTTT,CASSPTVMNTEAFF
TRBV4-2,-,TRBJ2-3,TRBD2,TGTGCCAGCAGCCAAGCCCTCTCTGGGGTAGCGGGAGGGCCAGATACGCAGTATTTT,CASSQALSGVAGGPDTQYF
TRBV5-1,-,TRBJ2-1,-,TGCGCCAGCAGCGGGGGTCTTATGGGGGCGGGAGCTGAGCAGTTCTTC,CASSGGLMGAGAEQFF
TRBV6-1,-,TRBJ2-7,TRBD1,TGTGCCAGCAGTGAGGCCGGGACAGGGGTTGAAGAGCAGTACTTC,CASSEAGTGVEEQYF
TRBV7-2,once,TRBJ1-1,-,TGTGCCAGCAGCCAGATGACAGGAATAGGCTCTGAAGCTTTCTTT,CASSQMTGIGSEAFF
TRBV4-2,-,TRBJ2-7,TRBD2,TGTGCCAGCAGCCAATCTTGGCGGGGGGGGTACGAGCAGTACTTC,CASSQSWRGGYEQYF
TRBV10-3,-,TRBJ1-2,-,TGTGCCATCAGTAAACAGGGCTCCGCGTTCGACTATGGCTACACCTTC,CAISKQGSAFDYGYTF
TRBV5-5,-,TRBJ2-7,-,TGTGCCAGCAGTTCACTCGACAGCCCCTACGAGCAGTACTTC,CASSSLDSPYEQYF
TRBV2,few,TRBJ2-4,-,TGTGCCAGCAGGGGCACTCCTCTAATTCAGTACTTC,CASRGTPLIQYF
TRBV4-2,-,TRBJ1-2,-,TGTGCCAGCAGCTGGCTCGGGAGTTATGGCTACACCTTC,CASSWLGSYGYTF
TRBV11-2,few,TRBJ1-1,-,TGTGCCAGCAGCTCAGCAGAGGAGGGAGCTTTCTTT,CASSSAEEGAFF
TRBV5-4,-,TRBJ2-2,-,TGTGCCAGCAGCGACCAGGAATACGGGGAGCTGTTTTTT,CASSDQEYGELFF
TRBV5-1,-,TRBJ2-5,TRBD1,TGCGCCAGCAGCCACGGGACAGGGGGTCCACAAGAGACCCAGTACTTC,CASSHGTGGPQETQYF
TRBV10-3,-,TRBJ2-3,TRBD1,TGTGCCATCAGACCCACGACAGGGGGCAGGGCAGATACGCAGTATTTT,CAIRPTTGGRADTQYF
TRBV18,-,TRBJ2-7,-,TGTGCCAGCTCACCAGGTTTTGGGGACCCCCGGGACGAGCAGTACTTC,CASSPGFGDPRDEQYF
TRBV19,-,TRBJ2-6,-,TGTGCCAGTAGATTTACAGGGATTCGCTCTGGGGCCAACGTCCTGACTTTC,CASRFTGIRSGANVLTF
TRBV6-1,-,TRBJ2-5,-,TGTGCCAGCAGTGGGCAGCAAGAGACCCAGTACTTC,CASSGQQETQYF
TRBV7-9,-,TRBJ1-1,-,TGTGCCAGCAGCGGTTCGGTGGGAGGTAACACTGAAGCTTTCTTT,CASSGSVGGNTEAFF
TRBV5-1,-,TRBJ2-7,-,TGCGCCAGCAGCTTGGTCTCCTACGAGCAGTACTTC,CASSLVSYEQYF
TRBV6-5,-,TRBJ2-7,-,TGTGCCAGCAGGCCTGGACAGCCCTACGAGCAGTACTTC,CASRPGQPYEQYF
TRBV7-3,-,TRBJ1-3,-,TGTGCCAGCAGCTTAAGTGGGGAATCTGGAAACACCATATATTTT,CASSLSGESGNTIYF
TRBV29-1,-,TRBJ2-7,TRBD1,TGCAGCGTTGTGGCCGGGGCTGACAGGGCCTACGAGCAGTACTTC,CSVVAGADRAYEQYF
TRBV18,-,TRBJ1-3,-,TGTGCCAGCTCACCACCGGGAATAGGTCGGACAGAGGGATATTTT,CASSPPGIGRTEGYF
TRBV6-1,-,TRBJ2-3,TRBD1,TGTGCCAGCAGTGACCGGACAGGTACTACAGATACGCAGTATTTT,CASSDRTGTTDTQYF
TRBV2,-,TRBJ2-7,-,TGTGCCAGCGGGACCCACTACGAGCAGTACTTC,CASGTHYEQYF
TRBV4-1,-,TRBJ2-1,-,TGCGCCAGCAGCCAAGGGTCGGGGGCCCGAATAGTCAATGAGCAGTTCTTC,CASSQGSGARIVNEQFF
TRBV27,-,TRBJ1-1,-,TGTGCCAGCGCCCGTGGACCCAACACTGAAGCTTTCTTT,CASARGPNTEAFF
TRBV4-3,once,TRBJ1-2,TRBD1,TGCGCCAGCAGCCAGGACAGGGGGCGCGGGAGGGGCTACACCTTC,CASSQDRGRGRGYTF
TRBV27,-,TRBJ2-5,TRBD1,TGTGCCAGCAGTTTTCTTCCGGGACAGACAAAAGAGACCCAGTACTTC,CASSFLPGQTKETQYF
TRBV15,once,TRBJ2-4,TRBD1,TGTGCCACCAGCCCCCAGGACAGGGGTCGGAACATTCAGTACTTC,CATSPQDRGRNIQYF
TRBV7-2,-,TRBJ1-2,TRBD1,TGTGCCAGCAGCCCAGGACAGGGGAACTATGGCTACACCTTC,CASSPGQGNYGYTF
TRBV18,-,TRBJ2-7,TRBD1,TGTGCCAGCTCACTATCGGACAGGGGATATCGGTACTTC,CASSLSDRGYRYF
TRBV7-9,-,TRBJ2-1,TRBD2,TGTGCCAGCAGCTTTTATCGGACTAGCGGCCACTCCTACAATGAGCAGTTCTTC,CASSFYRTSGHSYNEQFF
TRBV7-9,-,TRBJ2-1,-,TGTGCCAGCACCCCACCGGGGGCAAATGAGCAGTTCTTC,CASTPPGANEQFF
TRBV5-1,-,TRBJ2-3,TRBD1,TGCGCCAGCAGCCCTTGGACAGGGGCCACAGATACGCAGTATTTT,CASSPWTGATDTQYF
TRBV6-4,-,TRBJ2-7,TRBD1,TGTGCCAGCAGGGGGGACAGGGTTCACGAGCAGTACTTC,CASRGDRVHEQYF
TRBV27,-,TRBJ2-3,TRBD2,TGTGCCAGCAGTTTATGGACTAGCGGGGGGGCCACAGATACGCAGTATTTT,CASSLWTSGGATDTQYF
TRBV28,once,TRBJ2-3,-,TGTGCCAGCAGTCTTCCGGGACAAGTCACAGATACGCAGTATTTT,CASSLPGQVTDTQYF
TRBV5-6,-,TRBJ1-6,-,TGTGCCAGCAGCTTCAGGGAGGCCTATAATTCACCCCTCCACTTT,CASSFREAYNSPLHF
TRBV7-2,-,TRBJ2-7,TRBD2,TGTGCCAGCAGCTTAGCCCCCAGCGGTAGCGGGGGGGCCCGGAACGAGCAGTACTTC,CASSLAPSGSGGARNEQYF
TRBV30,-,TRBJ2-7,-,TGTGCCTGGACCCATTTGGGCGCTCGCTCCGCCGAGCAGTACTTC,CAWTHLGARSAEQYF
TRBV18,-,TRBJ2-7,TRBD2,TGTGCCAGCTCACCAATCGGGAAGGGCCTAGCGGGAGCCGAGCAGTACTTC,CASSPIGKGLAGAEQYF
TRBV5-1,-,TRBJ1-1,-,TGCGCCAGCTCCTACCGCCGTGCGCACTTGAACACTGAAGCTTTCTTT,CASSYRRAHLNTEAFF
TRBV7-8,-,TRBJ2-5,-,TGTGCCGCCGGACAGTCCCAAGAGACCCAGTACTTC,CAAGQSQETQYF
TRBV28,-,TRBJ2-5,TRBD2,TGTGCCAGCAGTCCGGGGGACTACCAGTACTTC,CASSPGDYQYF
TRBV10-3,-,TRBJ2-5,TRBD1,TGTGCCATCAGTGTAGACAGGGGGCAGAGGGAGACCCAGTACTTC,CAISVDRGQRETQYF
TRBV11-2,-,TRBJ2-1,-,TGTGCCAGCAGCTTCGTAGGGACGCTCCAAAATGAGCAGTTCTTC,CASSFVGTLQNEQFF
TRBV9,-,TRBJ2-1,-,TGTGCCAGCAGCCCCCACCACTACAATGAGCAGTTCTTC,CASSPHHYNEQFF
TRBV30,-,TRBJ2-1,TRBD2,TGTGCCTGGAGGAGGACTAGCGGGGGTTACAATGAGCAGTTCTTC,CAWRRTSGGYNEQFF
TRBV5-1,few,TRBJ1-2,-,TGCGCCAGCGGGTGGATAGATACCAGCTATGGCTACACCTTC,CASGWIDTSYGYTF
TRBV11-2,-,TRBJ2-7,TRBD2,TGTGCCAGCAGCTCTGGGACTAGGGCGCTCTACGAGCAGTACTTC,CASSSGTRALYEQYF